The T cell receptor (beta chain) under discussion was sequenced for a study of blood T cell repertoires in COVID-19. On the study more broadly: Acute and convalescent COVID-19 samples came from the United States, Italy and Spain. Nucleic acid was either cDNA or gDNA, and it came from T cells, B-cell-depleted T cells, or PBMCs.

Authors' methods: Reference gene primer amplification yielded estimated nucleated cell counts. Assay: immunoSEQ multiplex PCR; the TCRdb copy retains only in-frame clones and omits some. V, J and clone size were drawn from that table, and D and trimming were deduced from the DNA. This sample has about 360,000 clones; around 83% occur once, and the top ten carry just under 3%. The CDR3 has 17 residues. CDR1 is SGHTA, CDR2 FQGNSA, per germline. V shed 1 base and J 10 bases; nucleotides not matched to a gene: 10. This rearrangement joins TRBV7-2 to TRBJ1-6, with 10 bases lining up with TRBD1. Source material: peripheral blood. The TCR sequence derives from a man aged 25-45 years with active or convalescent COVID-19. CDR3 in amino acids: CASSLGAWTGGKSPLHF. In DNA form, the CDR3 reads TGTGCCAGCAGCTTAGGAGCGTGGACAGGGGGTAAATCACCCCTCCACTTT.